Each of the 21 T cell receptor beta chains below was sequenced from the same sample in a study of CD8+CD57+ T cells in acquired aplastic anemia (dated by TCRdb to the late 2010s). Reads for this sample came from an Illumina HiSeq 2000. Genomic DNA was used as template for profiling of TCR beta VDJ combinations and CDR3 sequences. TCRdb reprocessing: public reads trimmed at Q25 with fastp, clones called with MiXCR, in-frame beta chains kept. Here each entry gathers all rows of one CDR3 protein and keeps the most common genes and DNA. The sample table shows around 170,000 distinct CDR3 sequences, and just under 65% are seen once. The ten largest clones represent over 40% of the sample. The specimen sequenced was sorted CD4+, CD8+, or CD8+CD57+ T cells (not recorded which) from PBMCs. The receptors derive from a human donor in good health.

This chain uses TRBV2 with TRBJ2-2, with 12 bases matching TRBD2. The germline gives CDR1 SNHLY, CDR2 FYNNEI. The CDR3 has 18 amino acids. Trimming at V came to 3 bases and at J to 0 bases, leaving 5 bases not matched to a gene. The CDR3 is CASSEIGLAGSNTGELFF. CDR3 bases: TGTGCCAGCAGTGAGATCGGACTAGCGGGGTCGAACACCGGGGAGCTGTTTTTT.

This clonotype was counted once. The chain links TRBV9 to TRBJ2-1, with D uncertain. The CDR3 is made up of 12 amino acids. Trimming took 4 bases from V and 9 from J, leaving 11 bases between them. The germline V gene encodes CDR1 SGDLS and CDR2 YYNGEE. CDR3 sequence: CASSPTVGEQFF. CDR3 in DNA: TGTGCCAGCAGCCCTACCGTCGGTGAGCAGTTCTTC.

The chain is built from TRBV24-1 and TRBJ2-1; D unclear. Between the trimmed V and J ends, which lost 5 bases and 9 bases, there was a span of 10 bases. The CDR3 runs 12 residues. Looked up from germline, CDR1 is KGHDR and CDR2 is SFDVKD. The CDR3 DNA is TGTGCCACCAGTGCCCAGCCGGGTGAGCAGTTCTTC. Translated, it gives CATSAQPGEQFF.

The CDR3 loop reads CASSPSGQGGYGYTF. The CDR3 DNA reads as TGCGCCAGCAGCCCTTCGGGGCAGGGGGGCTATGGCTACACCTTC. The genes are TRBV4-1 and TRBJ1-2; the match to TRBD1 covers 7 bases. Germline-derived CDR1 and CDR2 are MGHRA and YSYEKL. The ends lost 4 bases at V and 4 bases at J; junction bases unmatched: 9. CDR3 length equals 15 residues.

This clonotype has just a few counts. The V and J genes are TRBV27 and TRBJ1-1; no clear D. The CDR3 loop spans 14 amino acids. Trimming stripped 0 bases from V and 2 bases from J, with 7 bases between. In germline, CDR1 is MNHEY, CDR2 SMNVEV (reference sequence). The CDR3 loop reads CASSLSGRNTEAFF. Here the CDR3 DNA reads TGTGCCAGCAGTTTATCTGGTCGAAACACTGAAGCTTTCTTT.

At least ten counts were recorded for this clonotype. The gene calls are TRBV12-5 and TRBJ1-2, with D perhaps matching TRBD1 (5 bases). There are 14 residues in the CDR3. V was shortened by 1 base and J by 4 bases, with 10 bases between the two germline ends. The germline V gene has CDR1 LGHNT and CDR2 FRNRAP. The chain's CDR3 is CASGLAGTVYGYTF. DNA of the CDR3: TGTGCTAGTGGTTTGGCAGGGACGGTCTATGGCTACACCTTC.

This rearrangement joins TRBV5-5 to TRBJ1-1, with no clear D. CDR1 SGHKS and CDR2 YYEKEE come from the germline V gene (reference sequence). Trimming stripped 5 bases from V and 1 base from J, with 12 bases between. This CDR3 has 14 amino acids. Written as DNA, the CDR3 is TGTGCCAGCAGTGATCTTAGGCAGAACACTGAAGCTTTCTTT. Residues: CASSDLRQNTEAFF.

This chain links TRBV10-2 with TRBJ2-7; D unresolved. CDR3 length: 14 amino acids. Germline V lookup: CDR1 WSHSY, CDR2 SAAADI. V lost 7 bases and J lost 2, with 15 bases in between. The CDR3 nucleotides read TGCGCCAGCATTCCTTTGGGTCCTACCTACGAGCAGTACTTC. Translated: CASIPLGPTYEQYF.

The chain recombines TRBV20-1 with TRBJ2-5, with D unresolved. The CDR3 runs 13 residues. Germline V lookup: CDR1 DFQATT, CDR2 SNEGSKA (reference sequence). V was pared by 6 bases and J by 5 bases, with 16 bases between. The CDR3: CSAIAVLGETQYF. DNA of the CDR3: TGCAGTGCCATAGCAGTGTTAGGGGAGACCCAGTACTTC.

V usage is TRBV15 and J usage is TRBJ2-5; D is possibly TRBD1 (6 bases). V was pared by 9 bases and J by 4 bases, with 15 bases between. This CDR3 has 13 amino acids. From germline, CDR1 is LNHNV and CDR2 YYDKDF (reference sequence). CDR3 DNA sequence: TGTGCCACTAGAGGTTCAGGGGCAGAGACCCAGTACTTC. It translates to CATRGSGAETQYF. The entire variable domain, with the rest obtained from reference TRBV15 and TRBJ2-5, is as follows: DAMVIQNPRYQVTQFGKPVTLSCSQTLNHNVMYWYQQKSSQAPKLLFHYYDKDFNNEADTPDNFQSRRPNTSFCFLDIRSPGLGDTAMYLCATRGSGAETQYFGPGTRLLVL.

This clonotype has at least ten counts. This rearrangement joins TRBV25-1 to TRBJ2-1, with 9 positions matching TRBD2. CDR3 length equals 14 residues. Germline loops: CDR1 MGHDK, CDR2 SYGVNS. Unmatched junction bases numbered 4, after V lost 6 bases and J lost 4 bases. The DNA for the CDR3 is TGTGCCAGCAGCGCGGGAGGGGCGTACAATGAGCAGTTCTTC. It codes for CASSAGGAYNEQFF.

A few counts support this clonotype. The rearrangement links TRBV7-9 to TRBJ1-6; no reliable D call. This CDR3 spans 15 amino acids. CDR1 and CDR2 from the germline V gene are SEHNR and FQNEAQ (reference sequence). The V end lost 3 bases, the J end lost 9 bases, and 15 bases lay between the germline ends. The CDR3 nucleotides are TGTGCCAGCAGCTTTCGGGCCGACCCGGGTTCACCCCTCCACTTT. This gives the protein CASSFRADPGSPLHF.

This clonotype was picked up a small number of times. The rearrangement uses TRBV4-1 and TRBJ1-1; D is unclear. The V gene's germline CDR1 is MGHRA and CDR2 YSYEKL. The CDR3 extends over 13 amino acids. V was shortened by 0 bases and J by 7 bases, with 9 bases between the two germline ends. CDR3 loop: CASSQDRTDEAFF. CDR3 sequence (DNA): TGCGCCAGCAGCCAAGATCGAACAGATGAAGCTTTCTTT.

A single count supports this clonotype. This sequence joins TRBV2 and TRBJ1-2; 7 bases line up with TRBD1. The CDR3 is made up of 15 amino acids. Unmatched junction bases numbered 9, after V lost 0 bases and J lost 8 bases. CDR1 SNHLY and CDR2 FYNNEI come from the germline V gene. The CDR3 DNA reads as TGTGCCAGCAGTGAAGCGAGAGACAGGGAAGGCGGCTACACCTTC. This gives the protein CASSEARDREGGYTF.

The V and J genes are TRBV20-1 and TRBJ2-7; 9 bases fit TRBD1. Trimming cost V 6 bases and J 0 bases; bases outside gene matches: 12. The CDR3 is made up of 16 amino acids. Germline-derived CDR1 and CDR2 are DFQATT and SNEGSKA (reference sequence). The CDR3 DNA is TGCAGTGCCAAATCCGGGACAGGGAGCTTCTCCTACGAGCAGTACTTC. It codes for CSAKSGTGSFSYEQYF.

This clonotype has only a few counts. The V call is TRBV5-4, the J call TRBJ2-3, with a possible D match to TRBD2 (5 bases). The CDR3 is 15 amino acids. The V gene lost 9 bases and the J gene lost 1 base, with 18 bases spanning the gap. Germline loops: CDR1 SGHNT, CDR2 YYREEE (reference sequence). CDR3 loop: CATLRWESGTDTQYF. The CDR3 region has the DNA TGTGCCACCCTTAGGTGGGAGTCCGGCACAGATACGCAGTATTTT. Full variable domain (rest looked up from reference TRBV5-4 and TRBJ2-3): ETGVTQSPTHLIKTRGQQVTLRCSSQSGHNTVSWYQQALGQGPQFIFQYYREEENGRGNFPPRFSGLQFPNYSSELNVNALELDDSALYLCATLRWESGTDTQYFGPGTRLTVL.

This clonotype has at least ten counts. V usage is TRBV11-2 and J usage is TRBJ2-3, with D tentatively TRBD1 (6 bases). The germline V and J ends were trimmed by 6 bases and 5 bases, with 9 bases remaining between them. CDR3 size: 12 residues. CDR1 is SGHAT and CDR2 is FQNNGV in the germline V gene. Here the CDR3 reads CASRGQRDTQYF. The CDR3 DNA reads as TGTGCCAGCAGGGGACAACGAGATACGCAGTATTTT.

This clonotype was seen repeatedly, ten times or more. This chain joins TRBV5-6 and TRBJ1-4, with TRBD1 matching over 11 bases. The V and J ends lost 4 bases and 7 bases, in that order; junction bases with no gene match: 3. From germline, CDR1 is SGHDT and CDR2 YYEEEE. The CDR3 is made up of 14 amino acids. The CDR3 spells CASSTGTGGEKLFF. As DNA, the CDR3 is TGTGCCAGCAGCACCGGGACAGGGGGTGAAAAACTGTTTTTT.

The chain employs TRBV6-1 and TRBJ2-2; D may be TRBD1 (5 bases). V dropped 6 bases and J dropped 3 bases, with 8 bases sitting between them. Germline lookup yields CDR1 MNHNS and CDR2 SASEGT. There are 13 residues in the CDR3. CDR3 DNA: TGTGCCAGCAGGACAGAGTACACCGGGGAGCTGTTTTTT. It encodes CASRTEYTGELFF.

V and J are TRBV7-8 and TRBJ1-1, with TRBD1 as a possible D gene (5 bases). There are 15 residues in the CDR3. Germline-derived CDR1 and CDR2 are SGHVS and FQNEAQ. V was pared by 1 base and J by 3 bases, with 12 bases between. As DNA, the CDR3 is TGTGCCAGCAGCTTAGGATGGGGCTCGGACACTGAAGCTTTCTTT. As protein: CASSLGWGSDTEAFF.

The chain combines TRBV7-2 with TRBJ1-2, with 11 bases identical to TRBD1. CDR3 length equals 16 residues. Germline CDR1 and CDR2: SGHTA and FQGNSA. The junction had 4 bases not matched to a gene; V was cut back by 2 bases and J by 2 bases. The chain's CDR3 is CASSLRTGGGNYGYTF. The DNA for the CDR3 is TGTGCCAGCAGCTTAAGGACAGGGGGCGGGAACTATGGCTACACCTTC.